This TCR beta chain was observed in a study of pediatric ulcerative colitis. Overall study results and limits: Repertoires came from total lymphocyte DNA, so rare subsets like regulatory T cells may be missed.

Comments on this clone: Its antigen remains unknown.

Repertoires were generated with immunoSEQ multiplex PCR, while TCRdb's copy carries only in-frame clones and drops some. Of some 10,000 clones in the sample, 88% are singletons; the top ten hold roughly 7%. This CDR3 comprises 16 residues. Germline loops: CDR1 SNHLY, CDR2 FYNNEI. With 6 bases clipped from V and 7 bases from J, the junction kept 9 bases outside the gene matches. V and J are TRBV2 and TRBJ2-2, with TRBD1 identical over 12 bases. The sequence came from a girl aged 10 to 17 with moderate ulcerative colitis. Sequenced sample: blood. CDR3 DNA sequence: TGTGCCAGCAGCGGGACAGGGGGCCCTAGGGGCGGGGAGCTGTTTTTT. Translation gives CASSGTGGPRGGELFF.